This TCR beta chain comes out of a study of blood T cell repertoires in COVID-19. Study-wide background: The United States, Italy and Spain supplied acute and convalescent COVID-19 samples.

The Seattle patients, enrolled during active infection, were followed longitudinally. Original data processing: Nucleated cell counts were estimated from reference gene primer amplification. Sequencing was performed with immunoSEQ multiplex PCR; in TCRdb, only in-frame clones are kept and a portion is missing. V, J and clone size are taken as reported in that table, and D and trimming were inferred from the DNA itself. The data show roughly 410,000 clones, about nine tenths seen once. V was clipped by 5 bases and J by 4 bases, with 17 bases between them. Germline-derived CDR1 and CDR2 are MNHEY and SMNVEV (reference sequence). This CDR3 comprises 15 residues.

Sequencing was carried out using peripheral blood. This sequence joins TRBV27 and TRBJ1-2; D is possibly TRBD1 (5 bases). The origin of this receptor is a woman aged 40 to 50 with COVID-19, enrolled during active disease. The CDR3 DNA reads TGTGCCAGCAGTCCGACTTACTCAGGGATCTATGGCTACACCTTC. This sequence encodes CASSPTYSGIYGYTF.